This record concerns one T cell receptor beta chain sequence. Mismatch with germline at one junction end may stem from a read error. This sample was included in a study of Ad26.COV2.S vaccination and SARS-CoV-2 variants. Turning to the study itself: It was the COV1001 Ad26.COV2.S trial arm that included the donor. Once or twice, 56 days apart, Ad26.COV2.S was delivered intramuscularly.

Treatment indicated: about 20 received Ad26.COV2.S at low or high dose, single or two shots; roughly five received placebo; per-sample allocation not given. Sample collection was performed on day 63 after the first vaccine or placebo injection. This vaccine is an Ad26 vector that expresses the Wuhan-strain SARS-CoV-2 spike. The table came from immunoSEQ multiplex PCR; TCRdb's copy has only in-frame clones and leaves some out. Of around 300,000 clones in the sample, 90% were seen once. Germline-derived CDR1 and CDR2 are KGHSH and LQKENI. The CDR3 has 14 amino acids. The specimen was peripheral blood, collected in a trial of Ad26.COV2.S vaccine versus placebo. This TCR came from a person aged 18 to 59 who received the Ad26.COV2.S COVID-19 vaccine or a placebo. The chain is built from TRBV18 and TRBJ2-5; no clear D. The CDR3 DNA follows: TGTGCCAGCTCACGAGCTGAGTACCAGGAGACCCAGTACTTC. Translating gives CASSRAEYQETQYF.